A single sample gave rise to the 32 T cell receptor beta chains below, sequenced in a study of naive and memory T cell subsets. The beta constant-region primer was an equimolar mix of two oligonucleotides covering TRBC1 and TRBC2. TCRdb processed the UMI-ligation and nested PCR reads anew with MiXCR; each CDR3 protein has one entry. The table includes approximately 140,000 distinct CDR3 sequences, approximately 15% detected once. Sequencing was carried out using naive CD4+ T cells from blood. These receptors were taken from a human donor in good health.

This clonotype turned up a few times. The chain is built from TRBV12-3 or TRBV12-4 and TRBJ1-2, with D maybe TRBD1 (5 bases). CDR3 length equals 12 residues. The V gene lost 6 bases and the J gene lost 3 bases, with 8 bases spanning the gap. The CDR3 DNA follows: TGTGCCAGCAGCCCAGGGTACTATGGCTACACCTTC. Amino acids: CASSPGYYGYTF.

The V call is TRBV7-8, the J call TRBJ2-1; TRBD1 agrees at 11 bases. Germline trimming cut 5 bases from V and 7 bases from J; bases unmatched to any gene: 13. Germline V gives CDR1 SGHVS, CDR2 FQNEAQ. The CDR3 totals 17 residues. CDR3 region: CASSPRDRGICGNEQFF. CDR3 coding DNA: TGTGCCAGCAGCCCGAGGGACAGGGGGATCTGCGGAAATGAGCAGTTCTTC.

This clonotype was seen at least ten times. The chain carries TRBV20-1 and TRBJ2-3, with D perhaps being TRBD1 or TRBD2 (5 bases each). Deletions cut 3 bases from V and 4 bases from J, with 14 bases between. Germline V gives CDR1 DFQATT, CDR2 SNEGSKA (reference sequence). The CDR3 totals 14 residues. CDR3 coding DNA: TGCAGTGCTAGGGTGGGGGAACTCCCAGATACGCAGTATTTT. Its translation: CSARVGELPDTQYF.

This clonotype was detected many times. The chain recombines TRBV11-2 with TRBJ1-1; D gene ambiguous. There are 13 residues in the CDR3. V shed 0 bases and J shed 3 bases, with 5 bases lying between them. CDR1 is SGHAT and CDR2 is FQNNGV in the germline V gene. CDR3 sequence: CASSLDRDTEAFF. The CDR3 nucleotides are TGTGCCAGCAGCTTAGACCGGGACACTGAAGCTTTCTTT.

This clonotype was seen more than once but under ten times. The V call is TRBV20-1, the J call TRBJ1-2; weak D call: TRBD1 (6 bases). The germline V gene has CDR1 DFQATT and CDR2 SNEGSKA (reference sequence). The V end was cut by 7 bases, the J end by 4 bases, with 19 bases between. The CDR3 is made up of 14 amino acids. CDR3 DNA sequence: TGCAGTGTTCTTGGCGGGGGGCGGATCTATGGCTACACCTTC. It yields the protein CSVLGGGRIYGYTF.

The V and J genes are TRBV7-2 and TRBJ1-2; the D gene is possibly TRBD1 (5 bases). Trimming stripped 0 bases from V and 4 bases from J, with 12 bases between. Germline lookup yields CDR1 SGHTA and CDR2 FQGNSA. The CDR3 runs 15 residues. CDR3 nucleotides: TGTGCCAGCAGCTTAGCGGCACGACAGACCTATGGCTACACCTTC. This gives the protein CASSLAARQTYGYTF.

The rearrangement joins TRBV30 to TRBJ2-1; possible D gene TRBD2, 5 bases. Between the trimmed V and J ends, which lost 3 bases and 9 bases, there was a span of 18 bases. CDR1 and CDR2 from the germline V gene are GTSNPN and SVGIG (reference sequence). The CDR3 totals 14 residues. The CDR3 coding sequence is TGTGCCTGGAGAGGCGGGTCCGCTGGAGTTGAGCAGTTCTTC. This gives the protein CAWRGGSAGVEQFF.

V is TRBV12-3 or TRBV12-4 and J is TRBJ2-1; D remains unclear. The length of the CDR3 is 15 residues. With 4 bases removed from V and 5 bases from J, the gap between germline ends came to 15 bases. The CDR3 loop is CASSSSGFKDNEQFF. The CDR3 nucleotides read TGTGCCAGCAGTTCAAGTGGGTTTAAGGACAATGAGCAGTTCTTC.

The V call is TRBV5-1, the J call TRBJ1-5; D remains ambiguous. The CDR3 consists of 15 residues. The germline CDR1 and CDR2 sequences are SGHRS and YFSETQ. V was trimmed by 1 base and J by 1 base, leaving 9 bases between them. In nucleotides, the CDR3 is TGCGCCAGCAGCTTGAGAGGAGGGAGCAATCAGCCCCAGCATTTT. It translates to CASSLRGGSNQPQHF.

This clonotype came up many times. The chain carries TRBV5-1 and TRBJ2-5; 7 nucleotides agree with TRBD1. The CDR3 has 14 residues. With 2 bases clipped from V and 2 bases from J, the junction kept 3 bases outside the gene matches. Germline-derived CDR1 and CDR2 are SGHRS and YFSETQ. The CDR3 loop is CASSFGTVQETQYF. The DNA for the CDR3 is TGCGCCAGCAGCTTCGGGACAGTTCAAGAGACCCAGTACTTC.

The chain carries TRBV20-1 and TRBJ1-1; tentative D call: TRBD1 (5 bases). CDR1 is DFQATT, CDR2 SNEGSKA, per germline (reference sequence). Trimming stripped 5 bases from V and 0 bases from J, with 16 bases between. This CDR3 has 15 residues. The DNA of the CDR3 is TGCAGTGCTCCCCTTGGCAGGGTACTGAACACTGAAGCTTTCTTT. Protein: CSAPLGRVLNTEAFF.

The rearrangement links TRBV11-2 to TRBJ1-3; D gene uncertain. The CDR3 is made up of 17 amino acids. Germline V gives CDR1 SGHAT, CDR2 FQNNGV. Trimming pared 0 bases from V and 4 bases from J, leaving 16 bases between. CDR3: CASSLERRESFGNTIYF. CDR3 bases: TGTGCCAGCAGCTTAGAAAGGCGCGAGTCCTTCGGAAACACCATATATTTT. The full variable domain, its missing parts supplied by reference TRBV11-2 and TRBJ1-3, is EAGVAQSPRYKIIEKRQSVAFWCNPISGHATLYWYQQILGQGPKLLIQFQNNGVVDDSQLPKDRFSAERLKGVDSTLKIQPAKLEDSAVYLCASSLERRESFGNTIYFGEGSWLTVV.

The CDR3 bases are TGCAGCGTTGAATCCTTTCTAGCGGGAGTCTTCTACAATGAGCAGTTCTTC. Its protein product is CSVESFLAGVFYNEQFF. The chain carries TRBV29-1 and TRBJ2-1; 10 bases match TRBD2. Germline V gene data show CDR1 as SQVTM and CDR2 as ANQGSEA. V was clipped by 2 bases and J by 3 bases; unmatched bases: 10. The CDR3 is made up of 17 amino acids.

The chain is built from TRBV19 and TRBJ2-2; 12 bases map to TRBD2. The length of the CDR3 is 18 residues. V dropped 0 bases and J dropped 4; count of bases not matched to a gene: 6. Per the germline V gene, CDR1 is LNHDA and CDR2 is SQIVND (reference sequence). CDR3 nucleotide sequence: TGTGCCAGTAGTATAGAGGGGCTAGCGGGAGGGCCCACCGGGGAGCTGTTTTTT. This translates into CASSIEGLAGGPTGELFF. Looking up the rest from reference TRBV19 and TRBJ2-2 gives the full variable domain: DGGITQSPKYLFRKEGQNVTLSCEQNLNHDAMYWYRQDPGQGLRLIYYSQIVNDFQKGDIAEGYSVSREKKESFPLTVTSAQKNPTAFYLCASSIEGLAGGPTGELFFGEGSRLTVL.

This clonotype was seen more than once but under ten times. V and J are TRBV25-1 and TRBJ2-7; TRBD2 aligns across 10 bases. CDR3 size: 15 residues. Germline CDR1 and CDR2: MGHDK and SYGVNS. Trimming took 1 base from V and 7 from J; bases not matched to a gene: 7. This chain's CDR3 is CASSELGLAGAEQYF. The CDR3 region has the DNA TGTGCCAGCAGTGAATTAGGGCTAGCGGGAGCTGAGCAGTACTTC.

In its sample, this clonotype was seen a few times. V gene TRBV20-1 combines with J gene TRBJ2-7; TRBD2 agrees at 13 bases. The V gene's germline CDR1 is DFQATT and CDR2 SNEGSKA (reference sequence). The J segment lost 4 bases and the V segment lost 1 base, leaving 1 base of the junction unmatched. The CDR3 is made up of 14 amino acids. CDR3 sequence (DNA): TGCAGTGCTAGAGGGACTAGCGGGAGTTACGAGCAGTACTTC. Translated: CSARGTSGSYEQYF.

This clonotype was seen a handful of times. The V gene is TRBV29-1, the J gene TRBJ2-1; 13 bases line up with TRBD2. The CDR3 is 13 residues long. Germline loops: CDR1 SQVTM, CDR2 ANQGSEA. Written as DNA, the CDR3 is TGCAACGCCGGGACTAGCGGGAACAATGAGCAGTTCTTC. Translated: CNAGTSGNNEQFF.

The sample holds many counts of this clonotype. The rearrangement joins TRBV20-1 to TRBJ2-5; 8 positions agree with TRBD2. Germline V CDR1 and CDR2: DFQATT, SNEGSKA (reference sequence). The CDR3 sequence is 14 residues long. The CDR3 reads CSGGGGRTQETQYF. CDR3 sequence (DNA): TGCAGCGGCGGGGGCGGGAGGACACAAGAGACCCAGTACTTC.

This chain connects TRBV30 to TRBJ2-1, with D perhaps being TRBD1 or TRBD2 (5 bases each). CDR1 is GTSNPN and CDR2 is SVGIG in the germline V gene (reference sequence). The CDR3 contains 13 residues. Trimming pared 4 bases from V and 10 bases from J, leaving 17 bases between. CDR3 in DNA: TGTGCCTGGATGAGGGGAGCGGCCGGGGAGCAGTTCTTC. Amino acid sequence: CAWMRGAAGEQFF.

CDR3 nucleotide sequence: TGTGCCATCAGCAGACTCGAGGGGGATGAGCAGTTCTTC. It is translated as CAISRLEGDEQFF. The gene calls are TRBV10-3 and TRBJ2-1, with a possible D match to TRBD1 (6 bases). This CDR3 is 13 amino acids long. CDR1 is ENHRY and CDR2 is SYGVKD in the germline V gene. V lost 6 bases and J lost 8, with 14 bases in between.

The genes are TRBV5-8 and TRBJ2-7; D is undetermined. V was pared by 0 bases and J by 0 bases, with 25 bases between. The germline V gene encodes CDR1 SGHTS and CDR2 YDEGEE. The CDR3 loop spans 20 amino acids. CDR3 residues: CASSLDSVAGGFEDSYEQYF. CDR3 nucleotides: TGTGCCAGCAGCTTGGACAGTGTTGCAGGTGGATTCGAGGACTCCTACGAGCAGTACTTC. Together with reference TRBV5-8 and TRBJ2-7, the CDR3 gives the full variable domain: EAGVTQSPTHLIKTRGQQATLRCSPISGHTSVYWYQQALGLGLQFLLWYDEGEERNRGNFPPRFSGRQFPNYSSELNVNALELEDSALYLCASSLDSVAGGFEDSYEQYFGPGTRLTVT.

Only a few counts were recorded for this clonotype. This sequence joins TRBV3-1 and TRBJ2-7; 8 bases match TRBD2. The CDR3 runs 15 residues. Germline trimming cut 4 bases from V and 2 bases from J; bases unmatched to any gene: 7. Germline assignment: CDR1 LGHDT and CDR2 YNNKEL (reference sequence). CDR3 sequence reads: CASSRSAGAPYEQYF. CDR3 sequence (DNA): TGTGCCAGCAGCCGATCAGCGGGAGCGCCCTACGAGCAGTACTTC.

This clonotype was detected only a few times. V and J are TRBV7-9 and TRBJ2-5; D remains ambiguous. The length of the CDR3 is 14 residues. The germline CDR1 and CDR2 sequences are SEHNR and FQNEAQ (reference sequence). The V end lost 6 bases, the J end lost 0 bases, and 11 bases lay between the germline ends. This chain's CDR3 is CASSPQTYQETQYF. Written as DNA, the CDR3 is TGTGCCAGCAGTCCCCAAACATACCAAGAGACCCAGTACTTC. The whole variable domain, remainder taken from reference TRBV7-9 and TRBJ2-5, is DTGVSQNPRHKITKRGQNVTFRCDPISEHNRLYWYRQTLGQGPEFLTYFQNEAQLEKSRLLSDRFSAERPKGSFSTLEIQRTEQGDSAMYLCASSPQTYQETQYFGPGTRLLVL.

A few counts support this clonotype. This rearrangement joins TRBV6-2 or TRBV6-3 to TRBJ2-7, with a weak D call TRBD2 (6 bases). Between the trimmed V and J ends, which lost 6 bases and 5 bases, there was a span of 14 bases. The CDR3 is 13 amino acids. Germline CDR1 is MNHEY and CDR2 is SVGEGT. The chain's CDR3 is CASSQSSDNEQYF. The CDR3 bases are TGTGCCAGCAGCCAATCTAGCGACAACGAGCAGTACTTC.

This clonotype was observed a few times. The chain joins TRBV3-1 to TRBJ2-3; D might be TRBD2 (6 bases). Germline CDR1 LGHDT, CDR2 YNNKEL (reference sequence). CDR3 length equals 14 residues. Trimming shortened V by 8 bases and J by 4 bases, and 16 bases separated the two germline ends. For the CDR3, the DNA is TGTGCCAGCGGAGGGACCCGAAGCGCAGATACGCAGTATTTT. It encodes CASGGTRSADTQYF.

This sequence joins TRBV5-1 and TRBJ1-4; unclear D gene. Germline assignment: CDR1 SGHRS and CDR2 YFSETQ. The CDR3 extends over 15 amino acids. With 0 bases removed from V and 0 bases from J, the gap between germline ends came to 6 bases. For the CDR3, the DNA is TGCGCCAGCAGCTTGGAGGTGGCAACTAATGAAAAACTGTTTTTT. It yields the protein CASSLEVATNEKLFF.

The chain employs TRBV12-3 or TRBV12-4 and TRBJ2-1; the match to TRBD2 covers 12 bases. The CDR3 extends over 17 amino acids. The V gene end was trimmed by 4 bases and the J gene end by 7 bases; junction bases not matched to a gene: 11. As DNA, the CDR3 is TGTGCCAGCAGTTCACCTAGCGGGAGGGCCCCGGGTAATGAGCAGTTCTTC. This encodes CASSSPSGRAPGNEQFF.

This clonotype showed up just a few times. This chain connects TRBV5-4 to TRBJ2-6, with D possibly TRBD1 on 6 matching bases. Per germline, CDR1 SGHNT and CDR2 YYREEE (reference sequence). Trimming took 3 bases from V and 2 from J, leaving 15 bases between them. CDR3 size: 17 residues. CDR3 coding DNA: TGTGCCAGCAGCTCGAATACAGGGTCCCCTGGGGCCAACGTCCTGACTTTC. It yields the protein CASSSNTGSPGANVLTF.

The J gene is TRBJ1-3, the V gene TRBV3-1; D might be TRBD1 (6 bases). Germline assignment: CDR1 LGHDT and CDR2 YNNKEL (reference sequence). Trimming removed 1 base at V and 0 bases at J, with 7 bases between. The CDR3 consists of 15 residues. CDR3 in amino acids: CASSQGGASGNTIYF. For the CDR3, the DNA is TGTGCCAGCAGCCAAGGGGGGGCCTCTGGAAACACCATATATTTT.

There are a few counts of this clonotype. The chain joins TRBV12-5 to TRBJ2-5, with D hard to call. V was trimmed by 1 base and J by 0 bases, leaving 6 bases between them. The CDR3 consists of 14 residues. The V gene's germline CDR1 is LGHNT and CDR2 FRNRAP. CDR3 in amino acids: CASGLGRNQETQYF. The CDR3 DNA follows: TGTGCTAGTGGTTTGGGGCGGAACCAAGAGACCCAGTACTTC.

J is TRBJ1-5 and V is TRBV6-1; D is possibly TRBD1 (6 bases). Germline CDR1 and CDR2: MNHNS and SASEGT. This CDR3 is 15 amino acids long. V lost 3 bases to trimming and J lost 6 bases, with 15 bases between them. The CDR3 reads CASSETRGVGQPQHF. In DNA form, the CDR3 reads TGTGCCAGCAGTGAGACCAGGGGAGTCGGTCAGCCCCAGCATTTT.

The sample holds a few counts of this clonotype. The chain links TRBV20-1 to TRBJ2-7; TRBD2 agrees at 7 bases. In germline, CDR1 is DFQATT, CDR2 SNEGSKA (reference sequence). The CDR3 covers 14 residues. The junction had 8 bases not matched to a gene; V was cut back by 6 bases and J by 0 bases. CDR3 loop: CSALRGGSSYEQYF. The CDR3 region has the DNA TGCAGTGCCCTCCGCGGCGGGAGCTCCTACGAGCAGTACTTC.